Listed below are T cell receptor beta chains from one sample, sequenced in a study of Graves' ophthalmopathy and Graves' hyperthyroidism. TCRdb reanalysed the multiplex PCR reads using MiXCR and keeps one entry per CDR3 protein. Of about 400,000 distinct CDR3 sequences in the sample, around 20% were seen once. The sample was peripheral blood. The receptors come from a young woman with Graves' ophthalmopathy. Both conserved end residues are part of each CDR3. The D gene is left open where the match is weak. Rows give clone size only sometimes, using once, few, many, or a class for an expanded clone.

clone_size: many; j_call: TRBJ1-1; d_call: NA; v_call: TRBV20-1; cdr3_length: 15; cdr3_aa: CSARDRLAGILGAFF; cdr3_nt: TGCAGTGCTAGAGATCGCCTGGCAGGCATCCTGGGAGCTTTCTTT
clone_size: NA; j_call: TRBJ2-3; d_call: NA; v_call: TRBV30; cdr3_length: 13; cdr3_aa: CAWSWRGTDTQYF; cdr3_nt: TGTGCCTGGAGTTGGAGGGGGACAGATACGCAGTATTTT
clone_size: many; j_call: TRBJ1-2; d_call: NA; v_call: TRBV30; cdr3_length: 16; cdr3_aa: CAWSSLAGSRIYGYTF; cdr3_nt: TGTGCCTGGAGTTCACTGGCCGGGTCCCGTATCTATGGCTACACCTTC
clone_size: many; j_call: TRBJ2-7; d_call: NA; v_call: TRBV29-1; cdr3_length: 13; cdr3_aa: CSVEKAQNYEQYF; cdr3_nt: TGCAGCGTTGAAAAAGCGCAAAACTACGAGCAGTACTTC
clone_size: NA; j_call: TRBJ1-5; d_call: NA; v_call: TRBV18; cdr3_length: 14; cdr3_aa: CASSSRGGPQPQHF; cdr3_nt: TGTGCCAGCTCGTCGCGCGGGGGGCCTCAGCCCCAGCATTTT
clone_size: NA; j_call: TRBJ2-2; d_call: NA; v_call: TRBV7-2; cdr3_length: 15; cdr3_aa: CASSNPRSNTGELFF; cdr3_nt: TGTGCCAGCAGCAACCCTAGATCGAACACCGGGGAGCTGTTTTTT
clone_size: once; j_call: TRBJ2-7; d_call: TRBD2; v_call: TRBV20-1; cdr3_length: 17; cdr3_aa: CSAGRLAASAFSYEQYF; cdr3_nt: TGCAGTGCTGGCCGACTAGCGGCAAGCGCGTTCTCCTACGAGCAGTACTTC
clone_size: many; j_call: TRBJ1-6; d_call: TRBD1; v_call: TRBV27; cdr3_length: 15; cdr3_aa: CASSLGTVYNSPLHF; cdr3_nt: TGTGCCAGCAGTTTGGGGACAGTTTATAATTCACCCCTCCACTTT
clone_size: many; j_call: TRBJ1-1; d_call: NA; v_call: TRBV30; cdr3_length: 15; cdr3_aa: CAWSQPQGFLTEAFF; cdr3_nt: TGTGCCTGGAGCCAGCCACAGGGCTTCTTGACTGAAGCTTTCTTT
clone_size: NA; j_call: TRBJ1-2; d_call: NA; v_call: TRBV12-3/TRBV12-4; cdr3_length: 15; cdr3_aa: CASSLSLTPVDGYTF; cdr3_nt: TGTGCCAGCAGTTTATCCCTAACTCCCGTCGATGGCTACACCTTC
clone_size: NA; j_call: TRBJ1-5; d_call: NA; v_call: TRBV12-3/TRBV12-4; cdr3_length: 13; cdr3_aa: CASSAGINQPQHF; cdr3_nt: TGTGCCAGCAGCGCCGGGATCAATCAGCCCCAGCATTTT
clone_size: NA; j_call: TRBJ2-7; d_call: NA; v_call: TRBV6-2/TRBV6-3; cdr3_length: 13; cdr3_aa: CASNFQGVHEQYF; cdr3_nt: TGTGCCAGTAACTTTCAGGGAGTCCACGAGCAGTACTTC
clone_size: many; j_call: TRBJ1-5; d_call: TRBD1; v_call: TRBV28; cdr3_length: 17; cdr3_aa: CASSFSGTAYSNQPQHF; cdr3_nt: TGTGCCAGCAGTTTCTCCGGGACAGCCTATAGCAATCAGCCCCAGCATTTT
clone_size: many; j_call: TRBJ2-7; d_call: TRBD1; v_call: TRBV6-4; cdr3_length: 18; cdr3_aa: CASTRPTGERGMSYEQYF; cdr3_nt: TGTGCCAGCACCCGACCTACAGGGGAAAGAGGTATGTCCTACGAGCAGTACTTC
clone_size: many; j_call: TRBJ2-5; d_call: NA; v_call: TRBV28; cdr3_length: 15; cdr3_aa: CASSPPGTPSGTQYF; cdr3_nt: TGTGCCAGCAGCCCCCCTGGTACCCCGAGTGGGACCCAGTACTTC
clone_size: many; j_call: TRBJ2-5; d_call: TRBD1; v_call: TRBV6-1; cdr3_length: 15; cdr3_aa: CASSAQQGYQETQYF; cdr3_nt: TGTGCCAGCAGTGCTCAACAGGGGTACCAAGAGACCCAGTACTTC
clone_size: many; j_call: TRBJ1-5; d_call: NA; v_call: TRBV28; cdr3_length: 12; cdr3_aa: CAIQGQGQPQHF; cdr3_nt: TGTGCCATCCAGGGGCAGGGTCAGCCCCAGCATTTT
clone_size: many; j_call: TRBJ2-7; d_call: NA; v_call: TRBV28; cdr3_length: 16; cdr3_aa: CASSRASLGQAGEQYF; cdr3_nt: TGTGCCAGCAGTAGGGCCTCCTTGGGTCAGGCGGGGGAGCAGTACTTC
clone_size: many; j_call: TRBJ2-7; d_call: NA; v_call: TRBV6-5; cdr3_length: 15; cdr3_aa: CASSYSRGFSYEQYF; cdr3_nt: TGTGCCAGCAGTTACTCAAGGGGATTCTCCTACGAGCAGTACTTC
clone_size: many; j_call: TRBJ2-1; d_call: TRBD2; v_call: TRBV20-1; cdr3_length: 14; cdr3_aa: CSARVGGRAHEQFF; cdr3_nt: TGCAGTGCTAGAGTTGGCGGGAGGGCCCATGAGCAGTTCTTC
clone_size: few; j_call: TRBJ2-7; d_call: TRBD2; v_call: TRBV7-2; cdr3_length: 15; cdr3_aa: CASSRLAGDSYEQYF; cdr3_nt: TGTGCCAGCAGCCGACTAGCGGGAGACTCCTACGAGCAGTACTTC
clone_size: NA; j_call: TRBJ1-5; d_call: TRBD1; v_call: TRBV18; cdr3_length: 21; cdr3_aa: CASSPPGTWQGAPYSNQPQHF; cdr3_nt: TGTGCCAGCTCACCACCGGGGACGTGGCAGGGGGCCCCTTATAGCAATCAGCCCCAGCATTTT
clone_size: many; j_call: TRBJ1-3; d_call: NA; v_call: TRBV5-1; cdr3_length: 18; cdr3_aa: CASSLDPGRAGAGNTIYF; cdr3_nt: TGCGCCAGCAGCTTGGACCCCGGGAGGGCTGGGGCTGGAAACACCATATATTTT
clone_size: NA; j_call: TRBJ2-7; d_call: TRBD2; v_call: TRBV11-1; cdr3_length: 15; cdr3_aa: CASSLSLAGPYEQYF; cdr3_nt: TGTGCCAGCAGCTTATCCCTAGCGGGGCCCTACGAGCAGTACTTC
clone_size: many; j_call: TRBJ2-4; d_call: NA; v_call: TRBV3-1; cdr3_length: 15; cdr3_aa: CASSQETVAKNIQYF; cdr3_nt: TGTGCCAGCAGCCAAGAGACTGTAGCCAAAAACATTCAGTACTTC
clone_size: NA; j_call: TRBJ1-2; d_call: NA; v_call: TRBV10-3; cdr3_length: 12; cdr3_aa: CAISDGRYGYTF; cdr3_nt: TGTGCCATCAGTGACGGAAGATATGGCTACACCTTC
clone_size: many; j_call: TRBJ1-1; d_call: TRBD1; v_call: TRBV7-2; cdr3_length: 15; cdr3_aa: CASSSADRLVAEAFF; cdr3_nt: TGTGCCAGCAGCTCAGCGGACAGGCTGGTGGCTGAAGCTTTCTTT
clone_size: NA; j_call: TRBJ2-5; d_call: TRBD2; v_call: TRBV7-2; cdr3_length: 21; cdr3_aa: CASSLAVWSGKWDPHQETQYF; cdr3_nt: TGTGCCAGCAGCTTGGCGGTTTGGAGCGGGAAATGGGACCCCCACCAAGAGACCCAGTACTTC
clone_size: many; j_call: TRBJ1-5; d_call: TRBD1; v_call: TRBV7-2; cdr3_length: 17; cdr3_aa: CASSLAYGQGSNQPQHF; cdr3_nt: TGTGCCAGCAGCTTAGCTTATGGACAGGGTAGCAATCAGCCCCAGCATTTT
clone_size: many; j_call: TRBJ2-5; d_call: TRBD2; v_call: TRBV11-2; cdr3_length: 13; cdr3_aa: CASSLSGAETQYF; cdr3_nt: TGTGCCAGCAGCTTAAGCGGGGCAGAGACCCAGTACTTC
clone_size: NA; j_call: TRBJ1-1; d_call: NA; v_call: TRBV12-3/TRBV12-4; cdr3_length: 12; cdr3_aa: CASMAGDTEAFF; cdr3_nt: TGTGCCAGCATGGCGGGCGACACTGAAGCTTTCTTT
clone_size: many; j_call: TRBJ1-1; d_call: NA; v_call: TRBV27; cdr3_length: 16; cdr3_aa: CASSLTGSPWGTEAFF; cdr3_nt: TGTGCCAGCAGTCTTACAGGTTCCCCCTGGGGCACTGAAGCTTTCTTT
clone_size: many; j_call: TRBJ1-1; d_call: NA; v_call: TRBV6-1; cdr3_length: 12; cdr3_aa: CASSVGAPEAFF; cdr3_nt: TGTGCCAGCAGTGTAGGGGCCCCTGAAGCTTTCTTT
clone_size: NA; j_call: TRBJ2-7; d_call: TRBD1; v_call: TRBV6-1; cdr3_length: 14; cdr3_aa: CASSANRGPYEQYF; cdr3_nt: TGTGCCAGCAGTGCGAACAGGGGGCCCTACGAGCAGTACTTC
clone_size: many; j_call: TRBJ2-5; d_call: NA; v_call: TRBV27; cdr3_length: 15; cdr3_aa: CASSLRGRAKETQYF; cdr3_nt: TGTGCCAGCAGTTTACGGGGCAGGGCAAAAGAGACCCAGTACTTC
clone_size: many; j_call: TRBJ2-7; d_call: NA; v_call: TRBV7-2; cdr3_length: 15; cdr3_aa: CASSLGINTIWEQYF; cdr3_nt: TGTGCCAGCAGCTTAGGAATAAACACCATCTGGGAGCAGTACTTC
clone_size: NA; j_call: TRBJ2-5; d_call: TRBD2; v_call: TRBV6-1; cdr3_length: 16; cdr3_aa: CASSRLAGDFEETQYF; cdr3_nt: TGTGCCAGCAGCAGACTAGCGGGAGATTTCGAAGAGACCCAGTACTTC
clone_size: many; j_call: TRBJ2-7; d_call: TRBD1; v_call: TRBV7-2; cdr3_length: 14; cdr3_aa: CASSGTALSYEQYF; cdr3_nt: TGTGCCAGCAGCGGGACAGCACTATCCTACGAGCAGTACTTC
clone_size: many; j_call: TRBJ2-7; d_call: TRBD2; v_call: TRBV3-1; cdr3_length: 15; cdr3_aa: CASSRLAGVGYEQYF; cdr3_nt: TGTGCCAGCAGCCGACTAGCGGGAGTGGGATACGAGCAGTACTTC
clone_size: many; j_call: TRBJ2-7; d_call: NA; v_call: TRBV29-1; cdr3_length: 14; cdr3_aa: CSATTRTYMNEQYF; cdr3_nt: TGCAGCGCCACTACCCGGACTTACATGAACGAGCAGTACTTC
clone_size: many; j_call: TRBJ1-1; d_call: NA; v_call: TRBV29-1; cdr3_length: 13; cdr3_aa: CSVVKGWNTEAFF; cdr3_nt: TGCAGCGTTGTTAAGGGATGGAACACTGAAGCTTTCTTT
clone_size: many; j_call: TRBJ1-1; d_call: NA; v_call: TRBV30; cdr3_length: 11; cdr3_aa: CAWTPDSEAFF; cdr3_nt: TGTGCCTGGACCCCGGACAGTGAAGCTTTCTTT
clone_size: NA; j_call: TRBJ2-7; d_call: TRBD2; v_call: TRBV19; cdr3_length: 15; cdr3_aa: CASSRGGTTPYEQYF; cdr3_nt: TGTGCCAGTAGTAGGGGAGGGACTACCCCCTACGAGCAGTACTTC
clone_size: many; j_call: TRBJ1-3; d_call: TRBD1; v_call: TRBV28; cdr3_length: 17; cdr3_aa: CASSPPPGGWGGNTIYF; cdr3_nt: TGTGCCAGCAGTCCACCGCCAGGGGGCTGGGGTGGAAACACCATATATTTT
clone_size: many; j_call: TRBJ2-7; d_call: TRBD2; v_call: TRBV11-2; cdr3_length: 13; cdr3_aa: CASSLTSGNEQYF; cdr3_nt: TGTGCCAGCAGCCTTACTAGCGGGAACGAGCAGTACTTC
clone_size: many; j_call: TRBJ1-6; d_call: TRBD1; v_call: TRBV7-3; cdr3_length: 16; cdr3_aa: CASSLTGTGPDSPLHF; cdr3_nt: TGTGCCAGCAGCCTAACAGGGACAGGACCCGATTCACCCCTCCACTTT
clone_size: NA; j_call: TRBJ1-1; d_call: NA; v_call: TRBV7-2; cdr3_length: 13; cdr3_aa: CASSVQGRTEAFF; cdr3_nt: TGTGCCAGCAGCGTACAAGGGAGGACTGAAGCTTTCTTT
clone_size: NA; j_call: TRBJ2-7; d_call: TRBD2; v_call: TRBV6-1; cdr3_length: 14; cdr3_aa: CASRQAGASGEQYF; cdr3_nt: TGTGCCAGCCGTCAAGCGGGAGCCTCGGGCGAGCAGTACTTC
clone_size: NA; j_call: TRBJ2-7; d_call: TRBD1; v_call: TRBV6-2/TRBV6-3; cdr3_length: 14; cdr3_aa: CASSLKNRGSEQYF; cdr3_nt: TGTGCCAGCTCTCTTAAAAACAGGGGAAGCGAGCAGTACTTC
clone_size: NA; j_call: TRBJ1-1; d_call: NA; v_call: TRBV29-1; cdr3_length: 14; cdr3_aa: CSVEAGRVIGEAFF; cdr3_nt: TGCAGCGTTGAAGCGGGCCGCGTTATAGGGGAAGCTTTCTTT
clone_size: NA; j_call: TRBJ1-2; d_call: NA; v_call: TRBV11-2; cdr3_length: 16; cdr3_aa: CASSLRGQSLNYGYTF; cdr3_nt: TGTGCCAGCAGCTTACGTGGACAGTCCTTAAACTATGGCTACACCTTC